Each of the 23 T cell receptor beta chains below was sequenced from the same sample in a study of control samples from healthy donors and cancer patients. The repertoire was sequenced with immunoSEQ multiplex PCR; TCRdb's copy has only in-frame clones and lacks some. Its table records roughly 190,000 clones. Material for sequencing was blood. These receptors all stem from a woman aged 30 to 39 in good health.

CDR3: CASSSGQGWSTDTQYF. The CDR3 DNA sequence: TGTGCCAGCAGTTCGGGACAGGGGTGGAGCACAGATACGCAGTATTTT. The rearrangement links TRBV27 to TRBJ2-3; 10 nucleotides agree with TRBD1. The CDR3 runs 16 residues. From germline, CDR1 is MNHEY and CDR2 SMNVEV (reference sequence). J lost 0 bases, V lost 4 bases, and 4 bases had no gene match.

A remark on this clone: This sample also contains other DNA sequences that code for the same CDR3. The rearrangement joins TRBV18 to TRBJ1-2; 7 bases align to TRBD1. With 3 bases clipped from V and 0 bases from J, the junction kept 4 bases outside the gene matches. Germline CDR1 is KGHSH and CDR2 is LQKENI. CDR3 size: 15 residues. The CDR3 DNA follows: TGTGCCAGCTCACCGCGACAGGGCTCTAACTATGGCTACACCTTC. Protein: CASSPRQGSNYGYTF. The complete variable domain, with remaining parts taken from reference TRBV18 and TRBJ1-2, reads NAGVMQNPRHLVRRRGQEARLRCSPMKGHSHVYWYRQLPEEGLKFMVYLQKENIIDESGMPKERFSAEFPKEGPSILRIQQVVRGDSAAYFCASSPRQGSNYGYTFGSGTRLTVV.

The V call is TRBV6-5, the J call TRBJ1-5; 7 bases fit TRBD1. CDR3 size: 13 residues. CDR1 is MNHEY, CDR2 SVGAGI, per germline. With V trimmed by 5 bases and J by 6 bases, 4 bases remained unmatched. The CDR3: CASSLGQVQPQHF. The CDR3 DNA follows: TGTGCCAGCAGTCTCGGACAGGTTCAGCCCCAGCATTTT.

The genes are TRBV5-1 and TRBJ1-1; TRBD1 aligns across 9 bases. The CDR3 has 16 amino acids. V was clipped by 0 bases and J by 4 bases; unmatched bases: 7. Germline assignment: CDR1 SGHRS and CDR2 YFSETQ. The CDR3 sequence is CASSLVGTGTGTEAFF. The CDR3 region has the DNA TGCGCCAGCAGCTTGGTTGGGACAGGGACGGGCACTGAAGCTTTCTTT.

The CDR3 spells CASSLGVAEQFF. For the CDR3, the DNA is TGTGCCAGCAGCCTGGGGGTCGCAGAGCAGTTCTTC. The chain combines TRBV3-1 (or the pseudogene TRBV3-2) with TRBJ2-1; perhaps D is TRBD1 or TRBD2 (5 bases each). The CDR3 sequence is 12 residues long. Per germline, CDR1 LGHDT and CDR2 YNNKEL (reference sequence). V dropped 4 bases and J dropped 10 bases, with 11 bases sitting between them.

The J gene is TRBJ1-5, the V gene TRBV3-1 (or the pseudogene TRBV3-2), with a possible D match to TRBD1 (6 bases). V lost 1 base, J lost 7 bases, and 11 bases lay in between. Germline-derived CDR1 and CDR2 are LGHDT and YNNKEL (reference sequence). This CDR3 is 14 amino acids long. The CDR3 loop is CASSQGGAGQPQHF. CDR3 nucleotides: TGTGCCAGCAGCCAAGGGGGGGCAGGCCAGCCCCAGCATTTT.

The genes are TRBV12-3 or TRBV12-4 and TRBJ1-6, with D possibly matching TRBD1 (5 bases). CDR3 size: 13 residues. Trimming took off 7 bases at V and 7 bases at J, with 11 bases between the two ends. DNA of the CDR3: TGTGCCAGCACCTTATCAGGGAATTCACCCCTCCACTTT. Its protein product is CASTLSGNSPLHF.

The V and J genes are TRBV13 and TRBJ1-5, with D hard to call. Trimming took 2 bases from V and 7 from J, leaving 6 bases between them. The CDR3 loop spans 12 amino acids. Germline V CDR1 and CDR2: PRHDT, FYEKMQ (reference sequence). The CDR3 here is CASSLKSQPQHF. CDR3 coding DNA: TGTGCCAGCAGCTTAAAGAGCCAGCCCCAGCATTTT.

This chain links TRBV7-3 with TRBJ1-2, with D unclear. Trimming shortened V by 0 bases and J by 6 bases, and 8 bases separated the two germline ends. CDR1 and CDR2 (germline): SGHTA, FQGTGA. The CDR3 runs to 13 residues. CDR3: CASSLTGLDGYTF. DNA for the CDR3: TGTGCCAGCAGCTTAACAGGGTTGGATGGCTACACCTTC.

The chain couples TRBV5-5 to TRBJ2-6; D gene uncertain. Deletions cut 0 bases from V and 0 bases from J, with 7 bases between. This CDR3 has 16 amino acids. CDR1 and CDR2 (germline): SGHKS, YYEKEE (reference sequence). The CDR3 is CASSLARRSGANVLTF. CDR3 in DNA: TGTGCCAGCAGCTTGGCCCGACGCTCTGGGGCCAACGTCCTGACTTTC.

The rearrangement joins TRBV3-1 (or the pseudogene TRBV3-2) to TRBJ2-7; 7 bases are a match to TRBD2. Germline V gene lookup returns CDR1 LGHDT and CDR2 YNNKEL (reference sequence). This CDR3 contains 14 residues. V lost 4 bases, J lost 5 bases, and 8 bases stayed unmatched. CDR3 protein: CASSPRLAVHEQYF. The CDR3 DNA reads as TGTGCCAGCAGCCCGAGACTAGCCGTACACGAGCAGTACTTC.

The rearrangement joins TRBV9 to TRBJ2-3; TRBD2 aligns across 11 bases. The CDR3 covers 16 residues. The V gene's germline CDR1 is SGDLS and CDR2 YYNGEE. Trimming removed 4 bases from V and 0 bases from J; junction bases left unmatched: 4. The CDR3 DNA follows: TGTGCCAGCAGCTCGAGACTAGCGGGGAGCACAGATACGCAGTATTTT. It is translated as CASSSRLAGSTDTQYF.

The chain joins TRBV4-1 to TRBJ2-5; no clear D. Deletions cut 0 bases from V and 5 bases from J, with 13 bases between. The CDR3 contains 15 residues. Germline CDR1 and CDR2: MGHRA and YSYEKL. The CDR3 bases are TGCGCCAGCAGCCAAGATCAAGCAGTGAGCGAGACCCAGTACTTC. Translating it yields CASSQDQAVSETQYF.

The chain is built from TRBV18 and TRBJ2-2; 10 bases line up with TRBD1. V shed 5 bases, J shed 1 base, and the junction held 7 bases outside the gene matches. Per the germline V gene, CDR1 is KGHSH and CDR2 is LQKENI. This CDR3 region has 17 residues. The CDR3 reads CASSLKGTGENTGELFF. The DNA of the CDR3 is TGTGCCAGCTCATTGAAGGGGACAGGGGAGAACACCGGGGAGCTGTTTTTT.

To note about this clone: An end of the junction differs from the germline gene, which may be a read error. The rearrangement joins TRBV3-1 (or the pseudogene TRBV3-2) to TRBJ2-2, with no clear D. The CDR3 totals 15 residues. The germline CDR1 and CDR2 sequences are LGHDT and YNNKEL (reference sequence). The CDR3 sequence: CVSSQFGKNTGELFF. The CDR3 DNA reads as TGTGTCAGCAGCCAATTCGGCAAAAACACCGGGGAGCTGTTTTTT.

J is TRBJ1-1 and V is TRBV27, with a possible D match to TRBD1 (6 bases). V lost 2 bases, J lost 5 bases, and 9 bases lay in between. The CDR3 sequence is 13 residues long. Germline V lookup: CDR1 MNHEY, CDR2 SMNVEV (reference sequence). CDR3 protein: CASSLTGRTEAFF. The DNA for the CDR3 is TGTGCCAGCAGTTTAACAGGGAGGACTGAAGCTTTCTTT.

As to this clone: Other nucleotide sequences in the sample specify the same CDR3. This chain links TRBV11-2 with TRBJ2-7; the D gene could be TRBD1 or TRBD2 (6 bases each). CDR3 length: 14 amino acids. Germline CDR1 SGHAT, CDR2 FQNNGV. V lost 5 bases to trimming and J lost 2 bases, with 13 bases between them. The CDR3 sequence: CASSLGGRPYEQYF. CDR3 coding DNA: TGTGCCAGCAGCCTAGGGGGGCGACCCTACGAGCAGTACTTC. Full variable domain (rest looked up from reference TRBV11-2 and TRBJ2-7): EAGVAQSPRYKIIEKRQSVAFWCNPISGHATLYWYQQILGQGPKLLIQFQNNGVVDDSQLPKDRFSAERLKGVDSTLKIQPAKLEDSAVYLCASSLGGRPYEQYFGPGTRLTVT.

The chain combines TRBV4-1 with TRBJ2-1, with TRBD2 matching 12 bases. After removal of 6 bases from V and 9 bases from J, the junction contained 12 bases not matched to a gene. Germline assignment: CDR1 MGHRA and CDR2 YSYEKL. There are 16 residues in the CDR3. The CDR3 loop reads CASSPRLAGARGEQFF. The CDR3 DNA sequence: TGCGCCAGCAGTCCTCGACTAGCGGGGGCCAGGGGTGAGCAGTTCTTC.

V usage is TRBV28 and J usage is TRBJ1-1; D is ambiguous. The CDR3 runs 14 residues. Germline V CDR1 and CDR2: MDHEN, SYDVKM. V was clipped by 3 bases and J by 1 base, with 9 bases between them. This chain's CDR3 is CASSFYEGNTEAFF. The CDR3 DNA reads TGTGCCAGCAGTTTTTATGAGGGGAACACTGAAGCTTTCTTT.

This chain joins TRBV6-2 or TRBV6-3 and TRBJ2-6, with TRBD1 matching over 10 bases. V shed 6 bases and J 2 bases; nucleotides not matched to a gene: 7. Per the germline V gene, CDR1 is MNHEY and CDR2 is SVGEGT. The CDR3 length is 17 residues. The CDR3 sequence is CASSPDRGRAGANVLTF. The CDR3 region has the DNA TGTGCCAGCAGCCCTGACAGGGGGCGGGCTGGGGCCAACGTCCTGACTTTC.

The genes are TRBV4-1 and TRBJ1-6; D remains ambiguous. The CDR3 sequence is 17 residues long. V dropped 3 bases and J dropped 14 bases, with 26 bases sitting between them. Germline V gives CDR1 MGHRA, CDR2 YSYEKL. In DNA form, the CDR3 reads TGCGCCAGCAGCCAGGGCGGGCTCCAGGATAATTCTGGGGCCCTCCACTTT. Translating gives CASSQGGLQDNSGALHF.

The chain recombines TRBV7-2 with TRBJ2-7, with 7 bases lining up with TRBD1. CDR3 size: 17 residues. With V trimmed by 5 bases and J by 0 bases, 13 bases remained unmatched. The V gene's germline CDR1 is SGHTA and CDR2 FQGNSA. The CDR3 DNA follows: TGTGCCAGCAGCCTTGACAGGGACCCGTATAGCTCCTACGAGCAGTACTTC. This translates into CASSLDRDPYSSYEQYF.

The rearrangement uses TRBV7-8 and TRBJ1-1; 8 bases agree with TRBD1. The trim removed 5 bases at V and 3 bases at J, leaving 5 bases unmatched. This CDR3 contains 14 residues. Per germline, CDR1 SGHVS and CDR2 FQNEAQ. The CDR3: CASSDRTGHTEAFF. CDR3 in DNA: TGTGCCAGCAGCGACCGGACAGGGCACACTGAAGCTTTCTTT.